This is a list of T cell receptor beta chains from one sample in a study of monozygotic twins with inflammatory bowel disease. TCRdb re-called the 5' RACE reads and catalogs CDR3 proteins one per entry, DNA excluded. This sample carries about 450,000 distinct CDR3 sequences, with around 2.4% going to the ten biggest clones. Sequencing used blood. Receptors originate from a human donor with ulcerative colitis or Crohn's disease, or a healthy co-twin of an affected twin (not recorded which). Each CDR3 is given with its conserved first and last residue.

TRBJ1-4,TRBV12-3/TRBV12-4,CASSNPRGQGAVNEKLFF
TRBJ2-4,TRBV7-2,CASSWTGGPHWIQYF
TRBJ2-2,TRBV12-3/TRBV12-4,CASSLLKGRGGELFF
TRBJ2-7,TRBV7-2,CASSRRTGGSYEQYF
TRBJ1-1,TRBV18,CASSPILNTEAFF
TRBJ1-6,TRBV30,CAWQDREGYNSPLHF
TRBJ2-1,TRBV24-1,CATSDSVPGAYNEQFF
TRBJ1-5,TRBV29-1,CSVEKSGEPQHF
TRBJ2-1,TRBV6-1,CASSESWLAGVDEQFF
TRBJ1-2,TRBV6-5,CASSYSGRGVYGYTF
TRBJ1-1,TRBV19,CATLTGWGTEAFF
TRBJ2-1,TRBV11-2,CASSSGTSGRRTGNEQFF
TRBJ2-1,TRBV30,CAWSVLSEQFF
TRBJ2-3,TRBV11-2,CASSLGQGRTDTQYF
TRBJ1-2,TRBV5-1,CASSLGGTPIYGYTF
TRBJ1-1,TRBV12-3/TRBV12-4,CASSGGRRTEAFF
TRBJ2-7,TRBV4-1,CASSQSLAGTYEQYF
TRBJ1-6,TRBV7-3,CASSLTGGAALSPLHF
TRBJ1-6,TRBV2,CASSGPRLLYNSPLHF
TRBJ2-1,TRBV5-6,CASSDTAGSYNEQFF
TRBJ1-4,TRBV6-1,CASSAQTGSNEKLFF